The 14 T cell receptor beta chains reported below all come from one sample, sequenced in a study of lymphopenia after photon versus proton radiotherapy. The method was immunoSEQ multiplex PCR; TCRdb's version includes in-frame clones alone and lacks a portion of them. The sample lists about 20,000 clones; 84% were seen once. Source: peripheral blood, taken from a patient treated with photon-based radiotherapy. These receptors were collected from a woman in her forties or fifties with pancreatic cancer.

The chain couples TRBV11-2 to TRBJ2-5; a weak D match, TRBD1 (5 bases). The CDR3 extends over 16 amino acids. Trimming shortened V by 6 bases and J by 3 bases, and 20 bases separated the two germline ends. Germline lookup yields CDR1 SGHAT and CDR2 FQNNGV. The chain's CDR3 is CASRRFDSTTKETQYF. CDR3 DNA sequence: TGTGCCAGCAGGCGATTCGACAGTACTACAAAAGAGACCCAGTACTTC. The variable domain in full, with the rest retrieved from reference TRBV11-2 and TRBJ2-5, is EAGVAQSPRYKIIEKRQSVAFWCNPISGHATLYWYQQILGQGPKLLIQFQNNGVVDDSQLPKDRFSAERLKGVDSTLKIQPAKLEDSAVYLCASRRFDSTTKETQYFGPGTRLLVL.

The chain recombines TRBV27 with TRBJ2-2; D is unresolved. The CDR3 sequence is 12 residues long. Germline CDR1 and CDR2: MNHEY and SMNVEV (reference sequence). V was trimmed by 2 bases and J by 3 bases, leaving 1 base between them. CDR3 coding DNA: TGTGCCAGCAGTTTAGACACCGGGGAGCTGTTTTTT. It yields the protein CASSLDTGELFF.

This chain links TRBV27 with TRBJ1-1; 7 nucleotides align to TRBD1. The CDR3 runs to 13 residues. The germline V gene encodes CDR1 MNHEY and CDR2 SMNVEV (reference sequence). V was clipped by 6 bases and J by 6 bases; unmatched bases: 7. The CDR3 DNA reads as TGTGCCAGCAGACCGACAGGGCGGGCTGAAGCTTTCTTT. It yields the protein CASRPTGRAEAFF.

The chain links TRBV18 to TRBJ2-5; 9 nucleotides match TRBD1. Per germline, CDR1 KGHSH and CDR2 LQKENI. Trimming cost V 3 bases and J 2 bases; bases outside gene matches: 1. CDR3 size: 14 residues. CDR3 sequence: CASSPDRGQETQYF. The CDR3, as DNA: TGTGCCAGCTCACCGGACAGGGGTCAAGAGACCCAGTACTTC.

The V call is TRBV4-1, the J call TRBJ2-2, with TRBD1 identical over 7 bases. V was pared by 4 bases and J by 4 bases, with 3 bases of the junction left unmatched. CDR1 is MGHRA, CDR2 YSYEKL, per germline. The CDR3 is 14 amino acids. DNA of the CDR3: TGCGCCAGCAGCCCCGGGACAGCCACCGGGGAGCTGTTTTTT. This encodes CASSPGTATGELFF.

The sample holds a few counts of this clone. This chain joins TRBV5-8 and TRBJ1-4; D unresolved. The CDR3 consists of 16 residues. Germline V gene lookup returns CDR1 SGHTS and CDR2 YDEGEE. V lost 4 bases to trimming and J lost 0 bases, with 13 bases between them. The CDR3 DNA reads TGTGCCAGCAGCATAGGGCAGTCGCCAACTAATGAAAAACTGTTTTTT. Its protein product is CASSIGQSPTNEKLFF.

This clone was found once. The chain has TRBV7-2 and TRBJ1-5; no definite D call. Trimming removed 0 bases at V and 10 bases at J, with 16 bases between. The CDR3 contains 15 residues. Germline V gene sequence: CDR1 SGHTA, CDR2 FQGNSA. This CDR3 is CASSLANGPEHPQHF. CDR3 in DNA: TGTGCCAGCAGCTTAGCTAACGGCCCCGAGCACCCCCAGCATTTT.

V is TRBV19 and J is TRBJ2-1; either TRBD1 or TRBD2 may fit D (5 bases each). The CDR3 sequence is 15 residues long. With 1 base removed from V and 4 bases from J, the gap between germline ends came to 11 bases. Per the germline V gene, CDR1 is LNHDA and CDR2 is SQIVND (reference sequence). CDR3: CASSIGGISYNEQFF. DNA of the CDR3: TGTGCCAGTAGTATAGGGGGGATAAGTTACAATGAGCAGTTCTTC.

The chain uses TRBV9 and TRBJ2-3, with 8 bases matching TRBD2. The CDR3 extends over 18 amino acids. V dropped 0 bases and J dropped 5; count of bases not matched to a gene: 14. The germline V gene encodes CDR1 SGDLS and CDR2 YYNGEE. CDR3 DNA: TGTGCCAGCAGCGTAGAGGGAGATTTTGGGCTAGCGGGAGATACGCAGTATTTT. It specifies CASSVEGDFGLAGDTQYF.

The chain carries TRBV6-1 and TRBJ2-1; no reliable D call. Germline V lookup: CDR1 MNHNS, CDR2 SASEGT. There are 14 residues in the CDR3. The ends were cut back, 5 bases at V and 3 bases at J, with 11 bases in the middle. The CDR3 nucleotides are TGTGCCAGCAGTCCCGGTCATTACTACAATGAGCAGTTCTTC. Encoded protein: CASSPGHYYNEQFF.

A few counts support this clone. The J gene is TRBJ2-1, the V gene TRBV7-6; TRBD2 aligns across 14 bases. Germline CDR1 is SGHVS and CDR2 is FNYEAQ. The CDR3 extends over 14 amino acids. V was clipped by 8 bases and J by 5 bases; unmatched bases: 2. The CDR3 sequence: CASGTSGSNNEQFF. CDR3 nucleotides: TGTGCCAGCGGGACTAGCGGGAGTAACAATGAGCAGTTCTTC.

This chain joins TRBV6-5 and TRBJ2-1; 9 nucleotides match TRBD2. Germline CDR1 reads MNHEY; CDR2 reads SVGAGI. The CDR3 contains 14 residues. The V segment lost 5 bases and the J segment 6 bases; nucleotides outside the gene matches: 5. The CDR3 nucleotides read TGTGCCAGCAGTAGACTAGCGGAGCCCAATGAGCAGTTCTTC. Protein product: CASSRLAEPNEQFF.

This rearrangement joins TRBV7-2 to TRBJ2-2, with TRBD2 as a possible D gene (5 bases). Germline V lookup: CDR1 SGHTA, CDR2 FQGNSA. The ends were cut back, 10 bases at V and 1 base at J, with 13 bases in the middle. CDR3 size: 14 residues. The CDR3 loop reads CATPGIENTGELFF. The CDR3 DNA reads as TGTGCCACCCCGGGGATAGAGAACACCGGGGAGCTGTTTTTT.

The rearrangement joins TRBV29-1 to TRBJ2-7; possible D gene TRBD1, 6 bases. V lost 4 bases to trimming and J lost 2 bases, with 9 bases between them. There are 12 residues in the CDR3. Germline values: CDR1 SQVTM, CDR2 ANQGSEA. Written as DNA, the CDR3 is TGCAGCGTTGCTCAGGGGACCTACGAGCAGTACTTC. This translates into CSVAQGTYEQYF.